This TCR beta chain derives from a study of vaccination effects on CD4 cells after COVID-19 (dated by TCRdb to between 2021 and 2023). For the wider study: Two doses of either the BNT162b2 or the mRNA-1273 mRNA SARS-CoV-2 vaccine were administered to participants. Pre-vaccine samples were collected from two convalescent patients 16 days and one week before the first dose, corresponding to 142 and 148 days after COVID-19 diagnosis. The study compared SARS-CoV-2 spike-specific CD4+ TCR repertoires before and after mRNA vaccination in COVID-19 convalescent patients and infection-naive vaccine recipients. The full study included 10 COVID-19 convalescent patients and a few SARS-CoV-2-naive healthy vaccine recipients. The Oncomine TCR Beta short-read assay on an Illumina iSeq 100 was used to sequence cultures from other donors in the study. Beyond this particular receptor, the publication reports: At late post-vaccination timepoints, both infection-induced and vaccine-induced clones showed marked clonal contraction, consistent with waning T cell responses. The study was limited by a small number of convalescent patients, and early post-infection timepoints were lacking. In convalescent patients, the post-vaccine spike-reactive repertoire consisted mainly of new vaccine-induced clones, largely distinct from infection-induced clones.

This clone occurred a few times. Its antigen remains unidentified. Nothing much larger sits one base from this clone, and base qualities are not available. The library was built by means of the immunoSEQ multiplex PCR assay. TCR beta CDR3 sequencing was performed on DNA from the cultured, isolated CD4+ T cells. The study's own analysis went as follows. Non-productive TCR sequences were discarded, and reads were trimmed to the CDR3 region, with only CDR3s of 7 or more amino acids retained. The MANAFEST web app was used to identify antigen-specific clonotypes by comparing expansion in peptide wells with expansion in reference cultures. Positive clones required FDR<0.05 expansion versus reference and all other wells, odds ratio above 5, and frequency above 0.1% in two replicate wells. A clonotype was called cross-reactive if it was significantly expanded both in SARS-CoV-2 spike wells and in at least one common cold coronavirus spike condition. Levenshtein distance calculated with the stringdist R package was used to assess CDR3 similarity, and unrooted trees were constructed with ape in R 3.6.1. Not all clones reach the TCRdb copy of this immuneACCESS table, which keeps in-frame sequences only. Checked studies attribute under half of the gap to unresolved V genes and leave the rest unexplained. The DNA gave D and trimming, while V, J and clone size come from that table. This sample gives under 25,000 clones in total; 74% of them show up just once. About 39% of the sample goes to the ten largest clones.

To identify antigen-specific CD4+ T cell clonotypes by their expansion, the ViraFEST assay first stimulated PBMC with viral peptide pools and then applied TCR sequencing. After 10 to 11 days of culture, CD4+ T cells were isolated with the EasySep CD4+ T cell isolation kit. Convalescent patients had PCR-confirmed SARS-CoV-2 infection between March and December 2020, before Alpha, Beta and Delta variants emerged in the United States. Each well held roughly 2 million PBMC cultured in IMDM containing approximately 5% human AB serum, about 10 IU/ml IL-2 and gentamicin, along with around 11 ug/ml peptides. On days 3 and 7, half of the culture medium was replaced with fresh IL-2-containing medium. Each peptide stimulation condition was cultured in triplicate wells unless otherwise noted. Using Ficoll-Paque Plus gradient centrifugation, PBMC were separated from whole blood and then either used fresh or cryopreserved at -140C. The QIAamp micro DNA kit was used to extract genomic DNA from the cultured CD4+ T cells.

The sequence was collected from a human donor who had a prior SARS-CoV-2 infection. Here the sequenced sample was CD4+ T cells from PBMCs cultured with a peptide pool, taken before COVID-19 vaccination.

The nucleotide sequence is given as TGTGCCAGCAGTGAAGGTGCAGCTTCCTACACTGAAGCTTTCTTT. Its protein reads: CASSEGAASYTEAFF. The rearrangement combines TRBV6-1 with TRBJ1-1, with no reliable assignment of the D segment. From cysteine to phenylalanine, the CDR3 is 15 amino acids long. Solely the CDR3 DNA is kept, with 45 bases framed from the first base. Relative to germline, V is 1 base shorter and J is 3 bases shorter, with 12 bases between their ends. CDR1 MNHNS and CDR2 SASEGT were looked up in the germline V gene.